These 11 T cell receptor beta chains were all obtained from the same sample, sequenced in a study of T cells after yellow fever vaccination. TCRdb called the 5' RACE reads again in MiXCR, with one record for every CDR3 protein. Among approximately 580,000 distinct CDR3 sequences listed, about a sixth were seen once. The sequencing used PBMCs, collected less than 6 days after the first yellow fever vaccination. The receptor source for this set is a man younger than 35 who received the YFV17D yellow fever vaccine.

The chain links TRBV6-9 to TRBJ2-1; 8 bases align to TRBD1. The CDR3 contains 15 residues. V was pared by 6 bases and J by 9 bases, with 13 bases of the junction left unmatched. Per the germline V gene, CDR1 is MNHGY and CDR2 is SVAAGI. This CDR3 is CASRLYWAGGLEQFF. CDR3 coding DNA: TGTGCCAGCAGGCTTTATTGGGCAGGGGGCCTTGAGCAGTTCTTC.

The rearrangement links TRBV9 to TRBJ2-1, with 9 positions matching TRBD1. From germline, CDR1 is SGDLS and CDR2 YYNGEE. This CDR3 spans 16 amino acids. V gave up 4 bases and J gave up 10 bases; unmatched junction bases: 15. The CDR3 coding sequence is TGTGCCAGCAGCTCCCGGGGACAGGGCGGTAGGGACGAGCAGTTCTTC. This sequence encodes CASSSRGQGGRDEQFF.

The chain uses TRBV4-2 and TRBJ2-2, with 12 bases matching TRBD2. CDR1 LGHNA and CDR2 YNFKEQ come from the germline V gene. The CDR3 is 18 residues long. The V and J ends lost 5 bases and 3 bases, in that order; junction bases with no gene match: 10. The CDR3 sequence is CASSSPSGGAEDTGELFF. For the CDR3, the DNA is TGTGCCAGCAGCAGCCCTAGCGGGGGGGCCGAGGACACCGGGGAGCTGTTTTTT.

This clonotype was found a few times. The V gene is TRBV7-2, the J gene TRBJ2-1; D remains ambiguous. This CDR3 spans 15 amino acids. The germline CDR1 and CDR2 sequences are SGHTA and FQGNSA. Trimming pared 2 bases from V and 7 bases from J, leaving 15 bases between. The CDR3 loop is CASSLQDRWENEQFF. For the CDR3, the DNA is TGTGCCAGCAGCTTACAGGACCGCTGGGAAAATGAGCAGTTCTTC.

In this sample, this clonotype turned up a few times. This chain connects TRBV4-1 to TRBJ2-3; 12 bases line up with TRBD1. The CDR3 consists of 17 residues. V lost 1 base to trimming and J lost 5 bases; unmatched junction nucleotides: 7. Germline values: CDR1 MGHRA, CDR2 YSYEKL. CDR3 DNA sequence: TGCGCCAGCAGCCAAGGACGGGGACAGGGGGCTAAAGATACGCAGTATTTT. Protein sequence: CASSQGRGQGAKDTQYF.

V gene TRBV4-3 combines with J gene TRBJ1-2; D is unclear. The CDR3 contains 16 residues. Trimming left V 0 bases short and J 5 bases short, with 16 bases between. The germline V gene has CDR1 LGHNA and CDR2 YSLEER. Written as DNA, the CDR3 is TGCGCCAGCAGCCAAGATAGGATTGGGGTTCCGTATGGCTACACCTTC. It codes for CASSQDRIGVPYGYTF.

This clonotype was detected only a few times. The rearrangement joins TRBV20-1 to TRBJ1-1; unclear D gene. Deletions cut 5 bases from V and 4 bases from J, with 11 bases between. The CDR3 spans 12 residues. Germline V gene data show CDR1 as DFQATT and CDR2 as SNEGSKA (reference sequence). Here the CDR3 DNA reads TGCAGTGCTGTCCCGGGGTTCACTGAAGCTTTCTTT. It is translated as CSAVPGFTEAFF.

The rearrangement uses TRBV12-3 or TRBV12-4 and TRBJ1-6; maybe TRBD1 (5 bases). The CDR3 extends over 12 amino acids. Trimming pared 8 bases from V and 7 bases from J, leaving 9 bases between. CDR3 in DNA: TGTGCCAGCCAAGGGGAGAATTCACCCCTCCACTTT. It specifies CASQGENSPLHF.

The chain links TRBV20-1 to TRBJ2-5; 11 bases match TRBD1. The trim removed 0 bases at V and 2 bases at J, leaving 5 bases unmatched. The CDR3 sequence is 16 residues long. Germline lookup yields CDR1 DFQATT and CDR2 SNEGSKA (reference sequence). The CDR3 spells CSARDAGTGGQETQYF. The CDR3 nucleotides are TGCAGTGCTAGAGACGCCGGGACAGGGGGACAAGAGACCCAGTACTTC.

This clonotype was picked up many times. V is TRBV20-1 and J is TRBJ2-5; 7 bases align to TRBD1. The CDR3 covers 13 residues. The germline gives CDR1 DFQATT, CDR2 SNEGSKA (reference sequence). J gave up 4 bases and V 0 bases, and 2 bases lay outside the gene matches. As DNA, the CDR3 is TGCAGTGCTAGAGATCCAGGGGGAGAGACCCAGTACTTC. The encoded protein is CSARDPGGETQYF.

This rearrangement joins TRBV6-1 to TRBJ1-2; 8 positions match TRBD1. Germline V CDR1 and CDR2: MNHNS, SASEGT. This CDR3 has 15 residues. V dropped 4 bases and J dropped 8; count of bases not matched to a gene: 12. In DNA, the CDR3 is TGTGCCAGCAGTGGAGACAGGGGCGTAGTTGAGGGCTACACCTTC. This translates into CASSGDRGVVEGYTF.